Listed below are T cell receptor beta chains from one sample, sequenced in a study of beta chain features in type 1 diabetes. TCRdb's table, derived via immunoSEQ multiplex PCR, lists solely in-frame clones and lacks some. This repertoire shows some 150,000 clones, roughly 10% found once; its top ten account for under 1.5%. The sample comprised naive CD4+ T cells from blood. Receptors originate from a man younger than 35 in good health. Both conserved end residues are part of each CDR3. A D gene is named only where the DNA matches it firmly. Where a row states a size, it is once, few, many or the class of an expanded clone; other rows omit it.

cdr3_length: 12; v_call: TRBV28; j_call: TRBJ2-7; clone_size: -; d_call: -; cdr3_aa: CASTPTPYEQYF; cdr3_nt: TGTGCCAGCACCCCCACCCCGTACGAGCAGTACTTC
cdr3_length: 15; v_call: TRBV28; j_call: TRBJ1-5; clone_size: -; d_call: TRBD1; cdr3_aa: CATYPGEGGGQPQHF; cdr3_nt: TGTGCCACCTACCCCGGGGAAGGGGGCGGGCAGCCCCAGCATTTT
cdr3_length: 13; v_call: TRBV5-1; j_call: TRBJ2-7; clone_size: many; d_call: -; cdr3_aa: CASTKDTSYEQYF; cdr3_nt: TGCGCCAGCACCAAGGACACTTCCTACGAGCAGTACTTC
cdr3_length: 15; v_call: TRBV23-1; j_call: TRBJ1-4; clone_size: many; d_call: -; cdr3_aa: CASSRPGRPNEKLFF; cdr3_nt: TGCGCCAGCAGTCGCCCAGGCCGGCCTAATGAAAAACTGTTTTTT
cdr3_length: 15; v_call: TRBV19; j_call: TRBJ1-4; clone_size: few; d_call: -; cdr3_aa: CASSIRGRNNEKLFF; cdr3_nt: TGTGCCAGTAGTATTCGAGGGAGGAATAATGAAAAACTGTTTTTT
cdr3_length: 16; v_call: TRBV18; j_call: TRBJ2-7; clone_size: few; d_call: -; cdr3_aa: CASSPYLSVSRYEQYF; cdr3_nt: TGTGCCAGCTCACCCTATCTCTCTGTGTCTAGATACGAGCAGTACTTC
cdr3_length: 15; v_call: TRBV5-4; j_call: TRBJ2-1; clone_size: -; d_call: TRBD1; cdr3_aa: CASSTDRGSYNEQFF; cdr3_nt: TGTGCCAGCAGCACTGACAGGGGCTCCTACAATGAGCAGTTCTTC
cdr3_length: 15; v_call: TRBV11-2; j_call: TRBJ2-1; clone_size: -; d_call: -; cdr3_aa: CASSFRGTPYNEQFF; cdr3_nt: TGTGCCAGCAGCTTTAGGGGGACACCGTACAATGAGCAGTTCTTC
cdr3_length: 13; v_call: TRBV7-3; j_call: TRBJ2-5; clone_size: -; d_call: TRBD2; cdr3_aa: CASSSSGGETQYF; cdr3_nt: TGTGCCAGCAGCTCTTCGGGGGGGGAGACCCAGTACTTC
cdr3_length: 16; v_call: TRBV19; j_call: TRBJ1-1; clone_size: -; d_call: -; cdr3_aa: CASSIGRDTLNTEAFF; cdr3_nt: TGTGCCAGTAGTATAGGTCGGGACACCCTGAACACTGAAGCTTTCTTT
cdr3_length: 13; v_call: TRBV6-5; j_call: TRBJ1-2; clone_size: few; d_call: -; cdr3_aa: CASSSGGGGGYTF; cdr3_nt: TGTGCCAGCAGCTCGGGAGGGGGTGGTGGCTACACCTTC
cdr3_length: 13; v_call: TRBV7-2; j_call: TRBJ1-2; clone_size: many; d_call: -; cdr3_aa: CASSLGQNYGYTF; cdr3_nt: TGTGCCAGCAGCTTAGGGCAGAACTATGGCTACACCTTC
cdr3_length: 13; v_call: TRBV7-8; j_call: TRBJ1-5; clone_size: -; d_call: TRBD1; cdr3_aa: CASSATGVQPQHF; cdr3_nt: TGTGCCAGCAGCGCTACAGGGGTTCAGCCCCAGCATTTT
cdr3_length: 15; v_call: TRBV5-1; j_call: TRBJ1-6; clone_size: -; d_call: -; cdr3_aa: CASSFNRDYNSPLHF; cdr3_nt: TGCGCCAGCAGCTTTAACAGGGACTATAATTCACCCCTCCACTTT
cdr3_length: 17; v_call: TRBV11-3; j_call: TRBJ2-2; clone_size: few; d_call: TRBD1; cdr3_aa: CASSLGRGTGNTGELFF; cdr3_nt: TGTGCCAGCAGCTTAGGCCGGGGGACAGGGAACACCGGGGAGCTGTTTTTT
cdr3_length: 16; v_call: TRBV10-3; j_call: TRBJ2-1; clone_size: -; d_call: -; cdr3_aa: CAISLTAVGSYNEQFF; cdr3_nt: TGTGCCATCAGTCTGACAGCTGTTGGCTCCTACAATGAGCAGTTCTTC
cdr3_length: 16; v_call: TRBV5-1; j_call: TRBJ2-2; clone_size: few; d_call: TRBD2; cdr3_aa: CASSRRTSLDTGELFF; cdr3_nt: TGCGCCAGCAGCCGTAGGACTAGCCTGGACACCGGGGAGCTGTTTTTT
cdr3_length: 14; v_call: TRBV7-2; j_call: TRBJ1-2; clone_size: -; d_call: TRBD1; cdr3_aa: CASSPTGDPYGYTF; cdr3_nt: TGTGCCAGCAGCCCGACAGGGGACCCCTATGGCTACACCTTC
cdr3_length: 12; v_call: TRBV10-3; j_call: TRBJ2-7; clone_size: few; d_call: -; cdr3_aa: CATNDHTGEQYF; cdr3_nt: TGTGCCACCAACGACCATACGGGGGAGCAGTACTTC
cdr3_length: 13; v_call: TRBV6-5; j_call: TRBJ2-3; clone_size: -; d_call: -; cdr3_aa: CASSYDITDTQYF; cdr3_nt: TGTGCCAGCAGTTACGACATCACAGATACGCAGTATTTT
cdr3_length: 12; v_call: TRBV5-1; j_call: TRBJ2-7; clone_size: -; d_call: TRBD1; cdr3_aa: CVLDRGLYEQYF; cdr3_nt: TGCGTCCTGGACAGGGGGCTATACGAGCAGTACTTC
cdr3_length: 15; v_call: TRBV19; j_call: TRBJ2-3; clone_size: -; d_call: TRBD2; cdr3_aa: CASSRLAGGIDTQYF; cdr3_nt: TGTGCCAGTAGTCGGCTAGCGGGGGGGATCGATACGCAGTATTTT
cdr3_length: 15; v_call: TRBV4-1; j_call: TRBJ2-5; clone_size: -; d_call: TRBD2; cdr3_aa: CASSQDRRGAETQYF; cdr3_nt: TGCGCCAGCAGCCAAGATCGGCGGGGGGCTGAGACCCAGTACTTC
cdr3_length: 10; v_call: TRBV20-1; j_call: TRBJ2-1; clone_size: few; d_call: -; cdr3_aa: CSAVLGKQFF; cdr3_nt: TGCAGTGCTGTCCTCGGGAAGCAGTTCTTC
cdr3_length: 16; v_call: TRBV27; j_call: TRBJ2-7; clone_size: -; d_call: TRBD1; cdr3_aa: CASSLSGTGSSYEQYF; cdr3_nt: TGTGCCAGCAGTTTATCCGGGACAGGGAGCTCCTACGAGCAGTACTTC
cdr3_length: 13; v_call: TRBV10-3; j_call: TRBJ2-1; clone_size: few; d_call: TRBD1; cdr3_aa: CAISAPQGDEQFF; cdr3_nt: TGTGCCATCAGTGCCCCCCAGGGGGATGAGCAGTTCTTC
cdr3_length: 17; v_call: TRBV5-4; j_call: TRBJ1-6; clone_size: -; d_call: -; cdr3_aa: CASSLDRRSSYNSPLHF; cdr3_nt: TGTGCCAGCAGCTTGGATAGGCGGAGCTCCTATAATTCACCCCTCCACTTT
cdr3_length: 13; v_call: TRBV6-5; j_call: TRBJ2-6; clone_size: few; d_call: -; cdr3_aa: CASCTSGANVLTF; cdr3_nt: TGTGCCAGCTGTACATCTGGGGCCAACGTCCTGACTTTC
cdr3_length: 16; v_call: TRBV5-4; j_call: TRBJ2-5; clone_size: many; d_call: TRBD2; cdr3_aa: CASSLAGGGFQETQYF; cdr3_nt: TGTGCCAGCAGCTTGGCTGGCGGGGGGTTTCAAGAGACCCAGTACTTC
cdr3_length: 15; v_call: TRBV15; j_call: TRBJ2-2; clone_size: -; d_call: TRBD1; cdr3_aa: CATSRDRRNTGELFF; cdr3_nt: TGTGCCACCAGCAGGGACAGGAGGAACACCGGGGAGCTGTTTTTT
cdr3_length: 18; v_call: TRBV5-6; j_call: TRBJ2-1; clone_size: -; d_call: -; cdr3_aa: CASSSPIYQGKSYNEQFF; cdr3_nt: TGTGCCAGCAGCTCCCCGATCTATCAGGGTAAATCCTACAATGAGCAGTTCTTC
cdr3_length: 16; v_call: TRBV25-1; j_call: TRBJ2-5; clone_size: few; d_call: TRBD2; cdr3_aa: CASSVPSGGSWETQYF; cdr3_nt: TGTGCCAGCAGTGTTCCTAGCGGGGGCTCTTGGGAGACCCAGTACTTC
cdr3_length: 19; v_call: TRBV7-2; j_call: TRBJ2-1; clone_size: few; d_call: TRBD2; cdr3_aa: CASSLGGTSGASSYNEQFF; cdr3_nt: TGTGCCAGCAGCTTAGGGGGGACTAGCGGGGCCTCTTCCTACAATGAGCAGTTCTTC
cdr3_length: 16; v_call: TRBV9; j_call: TRBJ2-2; clone_size: -; d_call: -; cdr3_aa: CASSVRDKPNTGELFF; cdr3_nt: TGTGCCAGCAGCGTCCGGGACAAACCGAACACCGGGGAGCTGTTTTTT
cdr3_length: 12; v_call: TRBV19; j_call: TRBJ1-5; clone_size: few; d_call: -; cdr3_aa: CASTAPEQPQHF; cdr3_nt: TGTGCCAGTACCGCGCCTGAGCAGCCCCAGCATTTT
cdr3_length: 11; v_call: TRBV20-1; j_call: TRBJ1-2; clone_size: -; d_call: -; cdr3_aa: CSASTRQYYTF; cdr3_nt: TGCAGTGCTAGTACGAGACAGTACTACACCTTC
cdr3_length: 19; v_call: TRBV5-1; j_call: TRBJ2-1; clone_size: few; d_call: TRBD2; cdr3_aa: CASSKASGVVSTQFNEQFF; cdr3_nt: TGCGCCAGCAGCAAAGCTAGCGGGGTAGTTTCGACTCAGTTCAATGAGCAGTTCTTC
cdr3_length: 13; v_call: TRBV10-3; j_call: TRBJ2-5; clone_size: few; d_call: TRBD1; cdr3_aa: CATGQGSGETQYF; cdr3_nt: TGTGCCACCGGACAGGGCAGTGGAGAGACCCAGTACTTC
cdr3_length: 13; v_call: TRBV4-1; j_call: TRBJ1-2; clone_size: -; d_call: -; cdr3_aa: CASSHERLGGYTF; cdr3_nt: TGCGCCAGCAGCCATGAACGACTTGGCGGCTACACCTTC
cdr3_length: 14; v_call: TRBV7-2; j_call: TRBJ1-2; clone_size: few; d_call: -; cdr3_aa: CASSLGTTNYGYTF; cdr3_nt: TGTGCCAGCAGCTTAGGGACAACGAACTATGGCTACACCTTC
cdr3_length: 15; v_call: TRBV18; j_call: TRBJ2-7; clone_size: -; d_call: -; cdr3_aa: CASSPPAGTSYEQYF; cdr3_nt: TGTGCCAGCTCACCACCAGCGGGCACCTCCTACGAGCAGTACTTC
cdr3_length: 13; v_call: TRBV5-6; j_call: TRBJ1-2; clone_size: -; d_call: TRBD1; cdr3_aa: CASNKIDDRGRTF; cdr3_nt: TGTGCCAGCAACAAGATCGACGACAGGGGGAGGACCTTC
cdr3_length: 15; v_call: TRBV6-5; j_call: TRBJ2-7; clone_size: few; d_call: -; cdr3_aa: CASSYLRGPAYEQYF; cdr3_nt: TGTGCCAGCAGTTACTTGCGGGGGCCTGCCTACGAGCAGTACTTC
cdr3_length: 14; v_call: TRBV18; j_call: TRBJ2-3; clone_size: -; d_call: -; cdr3_aa: CASSPGGRTDTQYF; cdr3_nt: TGTGCCAGCTCCCCGGGGGGCCGGACAGATACGCAGTATTTT
cdr3_length: 14; v_call: TRBV5-5; j_call: TRBJ2-1; clone_size: few; d_call: -; cdr3_aa: CASSAGGGHNEQFF; cdr3_nt: TGTGCCAGCAGCGCCGGGGGTGGGCACAATGAGCAGTTCTTC
cdr3_length: 14; v_call: TRBV9; j_call: TRBJ2-1; clone_size: -; d_call: TRBD2; cdr3_aa: CASSEGLEYNEQFF; cdr3_nt: TGTGCCAGCAGCGAGGGACTAGAGTATAATGAGCAGTTCTTC
cdr3_length: 15; v_call: TRBV7-2; j_call: TRBJ1-1; clone_size: -; d_call: TRBD1; cdr3_aa: CASSSDRGLGTEAFF; cdr3_nt: TGTGCCAGCAGCTCGGACAGGGGTTTAGGCACTGAAGCTTTCTTT
cdr3_length: 18; v_call: TRBV5-4; j_call: TRBJ2-5; clone_size: -; d_call: TRBD2; cdr3_aa: CASSLVVSSGGTQETQYF; cdr3_nt: TGTGCCAGCAGCTTGGTAGTTTCCAGCGGGGGGACCCAAGAGACCCAGTACTTC
cdr3_length: 15; v_call: TRBV11-2; j_call: TRBJ1-6; clone_size: -; d_call: -; cdr3_aa: CASSLQGMVDSPLHF; cdr3_nt: TGTGCCAGCAGCTTACAGGGAATGGTGGATTCACCCCTCCACTTT
cdr3_length: 14; v_call: TRBV4-1; j_call: TRBJ2-7; clone_size: -; d_call: TRBD2; cdr3_aa: CASRRTSGGSEQYF; cdr3_nt: TGCGCCAGCAGGCGGACTAGCGGGGGTTCCGAGCAGTACTTC
cdr3_length: 17; v_call: TRBV11-2; j_call: TRBJ2-1; clone_size: few; d_call: -; cdr3_aa: CASSYAGRLSSYNEQFF; cdr3_nt: TGTGCCAGCAGCTACGCAGGGCGTCTAAGCTCCTACAATGAGCAGTTCTTC
cdr3_length: 18; v_call: TRBV4-1; j_call: TRBJ2-3; clone_size: -; d_call: TRBD2; cdr3_aa: CASSQAPTSGGASDTQYF; cdr3_nt: TGCGCCAGCAGCCAAGCCCCGACTAGCGGGGGGGCTTCAGATACGCAGTATTTT
cdr3_length: 14; v_call: TRBV25-1; j_call: TRBJ1-2; clone_size: few; d_call: -; cdr3_aa: CATESRRGGYGYTF; cdr3_nt: TGTGCCACCGAATCAAGGAGGGGTGGCTATGGCTACACCTTC
cdr3_length: 12; v_call: TRBV15; j_call: TRBJ1-4; clone_size: -; d_call: -; cdr3_aa: CATSRGGEKLFF; cdr3_nt: TGTGCCACCAGCAGAGGCGGAGAAAAACTGTTTTTT
cdr3_length: 15; v_call: TRBV14; j_call: TRBJ2-7; clone_size: -; d_call: -; cdr3_aa: CATSRRQTYSYEQYF; cdr3_nt: TGTGCCACCAGTAGACGACAGACCTATTCCTACGAGCAGTACTTC
cdr3_length: 17; v_call: TRBV25-1; j_call: TRBJ2-3; clone_size: few; d_call: TRBD2; cdr3_aa: CASGRGLAGAFTDTQYF; cdr3_nt: TGTGCCAGCGGGCGGGGACTAGCGGGGGCGTTCACAGATACGCAGTATTTT
cdr3_length: 18; v_call: TRBV7-2; j_call: TRBJ2-4; clone_size: few; d_call: TRBD1; cdr3_aa: CASSLVTPTGGAKNIQYF; cdr3_nt: TGTGCCAGCAGCTTAGTGACGCCGACAGGGGGGGCCAAAAACATTCAGTACTTC
cdr3_length: 12; v_call: TRBV19; j_call: TRBJ2-3; clone_size: few; d_call: TRBD2; cdr3_aa: CASAERGNTQYF; cdr3_nt: TGTGCCAGCGCAGAGCGGGGAAATACGCAGTATTTT